One and the same sample provided the 24 T cell receptor beta chains below, sequenced in a study of regulatory T cells in long-lasting Graves disease. Time point meaning: newly diagnosed GD, antithyroid drugs for less than 3 months. The TCR library was prepared using RNA isolated from PBMCs. Arm-PCR of CDR3 regions and iRepertoire HTBI primers were used to build TCR beta libraries. Each CDR3 protein gets one entry after TCRdb re-called the multiplex PCR reads with MiXCR. This sample has 350,000 to 400,000 distinct CDR3 sequences, with around 15% found just once. Here the sequenced sample was peripheral blood mononuclear cells (PBMCs), taken at new diagnosis, from a patient treated with antithyroid drugs. These receptors were collected from a female donor with Graves disease.

This clonotype was picked up a small number of times. The chain is built from TRBV19 and TRBJ1-4; TRBD1 agrees at 8 bases. The J segment lost 0 bases and the V segment lost 4 bases, leaving 16 bases of the junction unmatched. The CDR3 has 20 residues. Germline loops: CDR1 LNHDA, CDR2 SQIVND (reference sequence). The CDR3 spells CASSTIPGQATLATNEKLFF. In nucleotides, the CDR3 is TGTGCCAGTAGTACTATACCGGGACAGGCGACTCTCGCAACTAATGAAAAACTGTTTTTT. The complete variable domain, with remaining parts taken from reference TRBV19 and TRBJ1-4, reads DGGITQSPKYLFRKEGQNVTLSCEQNLNHDAMYWYRQDPGQGLRLIYYSQIVNDFQKGDIAEGYSVSREKKESFPLTVTSAQKNPTAFYLCASSTIPGQATLATNEKLFFGSGTQLSVL.

This clonotype was observed many times. V and J are TRBV7-2 and TRBJ2-1; 13 nucleotides agree with TRBD2. After removal of 5 bases from V and 8 bases from J, the junction contained 9 bases not matched to a gene. Germline CDR1 is SGHTA and CDR2 is FQGNSA. The CDR3 spans 16 residues. In DNA, the CDR3 is TGTGCCAGCAGCCGAACCGGGACTAGCGGGAACTATGAGCAGTTCTTC. It yields the protein CASSRTGTSGNYEQFF.

In its sample, this clonotype was seen many times. The chain joins TRBV7-2 to TRBJ2-6, with 7 bases fitting TRBD1. The CDR3 covers 16 residues. Looked up from germline, CDR1 is SGHTA and CDR2 is FQGNSA. After removal of 9 bases from V and 1 base from J, the junction contained 9 bases not matched to a gene. The CDR3 sequence is CASGRTTGSGANVLTF. CDR3 bases: TGTGCCAGTGGACGGACGACAGGGTCTGGGGCCAACGTCCTGACTTTC. The full variable domain, its missing parts supplied by reference TRBV7-2 and TRBJ2-6, is GAGVSQSPSNKVTEKGKDVELRCDPISGHTALYWYRQSLGQGLEFLIYFQGNSAPDKSGLPSDRFSAERTGGSVSTLTIQRTQQEDSAVYLCASGRTTGSGANVLTFGAGSRLTVL.

Many counts were recorded for this clonotype. The V and J genes are TRBV12-3 or TRBV12-4 and TRBJ1-2, with D perhaps TRBD1 (5 bases). The CDR3 totals 13 residues. Deletions cut 6 bases from V and 4 bases from J, with 12 bases between. The CDR3 DNA reads as TGTGCCAGCAGGAGACAGAATGTCTATGGCTACACCTTC. Translation: CASRRQNVYGYTF.

This clonotype was recorded at least ten times. The V gene is TRBV20-1, the J gene TRBJ2-7; D is possibly TRBD2 (5 bases). V was trimmed by 1 base and J by 4 bases, leaving 20 bases between them. Germline loops: CDR1 DFQATT, CDR2 SNEGSKA (reference sequence). There are 16 residues in the CDR3. The CDR3 DNA reads TGCAGTGCTAGAGGTCCCGTCCGAGGGTCCGTATACGAGCAGTACTTC. It specifies CSARGPVRGSVYEQYF.

This clonotype was counted between two and nine times. CDR3 nucleotide sequence: TGCGCCAGCAGTGTGCGTGAGAATGACGGGGAGCTGTTTTTT. Translated, it gives CASSVRENDGELFF. This chain joins TRBV10-1 and TRBJ2-2; D gene ambiguous. There are 14 residues in the CDR3. Germline CDR1 WNHNN, CDR2 SYGVQD (reference sequence). Trimming cost V 4 bases and J 7 bases, with 13 bases left between them.

This chain connects TRBV9 to TRBJ1-2; TRBD1 aligns across 7 bases. V shed 3 bases and J 1 base; nucleotides not matched to a gene: 6. Germline values: CDR1 SGDLS, CDR2 YYNGEE. CDR3 length: 15 amino acids. The CDR3 protein is CASSDSDRLNYGYTF. DNA for the CDR3: TGTGCCAGCAGCGACTCGGACAGGCTTAACTATGGCTACACCTTC.

This clonotype was seen many times. The chain combines TRBV10-1 with TRBJ2-7; D is uncertain. Per germline, CDR1 WNHNN and CDR2 SYGVQD (reference sequence). This CDR3 spans 15 amino acids. V lost 0 bases and J 0 bases, leaving 9 bases between the germline ends. This chain's CDR3 is CASSESKDASYEQYF. Written as DNA, the CDR3 is TGCGCCAGCAGTGAGTCGAAGGACGCCTCCTACGAGCAGTACTTC.

The sample holds many counts of this clonotype. V gene TRBV20-1 combines with J gene TRBJ1-3; D remains ambiguous. Germline lookup yields CDR1 DFQATT and CDR2 SNEGSKA (reference sequence). The V gene lost 1 base and the J gene lost 4 bases, with 11 bases spanning the gap. CDR3 size: 14 residues. The CDR3 here is CSARAGPVGNTIYF. The CDR3 DNA is TGCAGTGCTAGAGCCGGGCCAGTAGGAAACACCATATATTTT.

This clonotype was seen many times. The chain is built from TRBV6-1 and TRBJ1-1, with 9 bases fitting TRBD1. CDR1 MNHNS and CDR2 SASEGT come from the germline V gene. V was clipped by 7 bases and J by 4 bases; unmatched bases: 19. The CDR3 is made up of 18 amino acids. In DNA form, the CDR3 reads TGTGCCAGCACCCCCCGGGGCACAGGGGGCGTTTTGGTCACTGAAGCTTTCTTT. Its protein is CASTPRGTGGVLVTEAFF.

This clonotype showed up many times. This chain connects TRBV5-1 to TRBJ2-1; TRBD1 agrees at 7 bases. CDR3 length equals 16 residues. Per germline, CDR1 SGHRS and CDR2 YFSETQ. V was pared by 1 base and J by 5 bases, with 9 bases of the junction left unmatched. In nucleotides, the CDR3 is TGCGCCAGCAGCTTGACAGGGGTGCGTACGAACAATGAGCAGTTCTTC. This translates into CASSLTGVRTNNEQFF.

This clonotype was counted a few times. CDR3 sequence: CASSSTRGDQEAGTQYF. In nucleotides, the CDR3 is TGCGCCAGCAGCTCGACCCGGGGGGACCAAGAAGCCGGGACCCAGTACTTC. The chain carries TRBV5-1 and TRBJ2-5, with 7 bases that match TRBD2. The CDR3 totals 17 residues. From germline, CDR1 is SGHRS and CDR2 YFSETQ. The V segment lost 3 bases and the J segment 7 bases; nucleotides outside the gene matches: 18.

This clonotype showed up many times. This rearrangement joins TRBV2 to TRBJ2-2, with D possibly TRBD2 on 6 matching bases. Deletions cut 4 bases from V and 3 bases from J, with 15 bases between. The germline CDR1 and CDR2 sequences are SNHLY and FYNNEI. This CDR3 comprises 16 residues. CDR3 protein: CASSVDGSKDTGELFF. The CDR3 DNA follows: TGTGCCAGCAGTGTGGACGGGAGTAAGGACACCGGGGAGCTGTTTTTT.

This clonotype showed up many times. The chain is built from TRBV20-1 and TRBJ1-1, with D maybe TRBD1 (6 bases). CDR3 length: 13 amino acids. Trimming left V 7 bases short and J 3 bases short, with 15 bases between. Looked up from germline, CDR1 is DFQATT and CDR2 is SNEGSKA (reference sequence). CDR3 DNA sequence: TGCAGTGTTCGGGGGGCGGAGGACACTGAAGCTTTCTTT. This codes for CSVRGAEDTEAFF.

This clonotype has at least ten counts. The genes are TRBV12-5 and TRBJ2-2; TRBD1 matches at 7 bases. The CDR3 covers 14 residues. Trimming at V came to 6 bases and at J to 4 bases, leaving 5 bases not matched to a gene. The germline gives CDR1 LGHNT, CDR2 FRNRAP. In nucleotides, the CDR3 is TGTGCTAGTGGCCGGGACAGTATCACCGGGGAGCTGTTTTTT. Protein sequence: CASGRDSITGELFF.

This clonotype was picked up many times. This sequence joins TRBV7-2 and TRBJ2-5; D remains unclear. This CDR3 contains 12 residues. From germline, CDR1 is SGHTA and CDR2 FQGNSA. Trimming removed 3 bases at V and 5 bases at J, with 7 bases between. The CDR3 loop is CASSFNEETQYF. CDR3 DNA sequence: TGTGCCAGCAGCTTTAATGAGGAGACCCAGTACTTC.

This clonotype has a handful of counts. The chain combines TRBV29-1 with TRBJ2-1, with 10 nucleotides matching TRBD1. Germline V gene sequence: CDR1 SQVTM, CDR2 ANQGSEA. After removal of 3 bases from V and 6 bases from J, the junction contained 5 bases not matched to a gene. This CDR3 comprises 14 residues. The CDR3 DNA is TGCAGCGTTGAGGGGACAGGGGATTCCAATGAGCAGTTCTTC. Protein product: CSVEGTGDSNEQFF.

This clonotype was seen repeatedly, ten times or more. CDR3 coding DNA: TGTGCCAGCAGTTTTTTGGGGATCGAGGCTTTCTTT. Amino acids: CASSFLGIEAFF. V usage is TRBV12-3 or TRBV12-4 and J usage is TRBJ1-1; unclear D gene. The V end was cut by 3 bases, the J end by 11 bases, with 13 bases between. The CDR3 loop spans 12 amino acids.

This clonotype was counted many times. This sequence joins TRBV6-1 and TRBJ1-5; D perhaps matches TRBD1 (6 bases). The CDR3 length is 15 residues. The ends were cut back, 6 bases at V and 0 bases at J, with 12 bases in the middle. Per germline, CDR1 MNHNS and CDR2 SASEGT. In DNA form, the CDR3 reads TGTGCCAGCAGAACAGGGACCTATAGCAATCAGCCCCAGCATTTT. Translating it yields CASRTGTYSNQPQHF.

The V and J genes are TRBV27 and TRBJ2-5; 11 bases agree with TRBD2. This CDR3 region has 13 residues. The V gene end was trimmed by 8 bases and the J gene end by 5 bases; junction bases not matched to a gene: 4. Germline loops: CDR1 MNHEY, CDR2 SMNVEV (reference sequence). As DNA, the CDR3 is TGTGCCAGCTGCTTAGCGGGGGGGGAGACCCAGTACTTC. It codes for CASCLAGGETQYF.

This clonotype was detected many times. The genes are TRBV5-1 and TRBJ1-2; unclear D gene. V was shortened by 1 base and J by 6 bases, with 22 bases between the two germline ends. Looked up from germline, CDR1 is SGHRS and CDR2 is YFSETQ. The CDR3 is 17 amino acids. CDR3 bases: TGCGCCAGCAGCTTGCTGGTCGGAGCTGAGAAATTAAATGGCTACACCTTC. Translating gives CASSLLVGAEKLNGYTF.

This clonotype was detected many times. This rearrangement joins TRBV20-1 to TRBJ2-5; D unclear. This CDR3 spans 11 amino acids. The V gene's germline CDR1 is DFQATT and CDR2 SNEGSKA (reference sequence). Trimming pared 8 bases from V and 5 bases from J, leaving 12 bases between. In DNA form, the CDR3 reads TGCAGTCCAGGTATCGAGGAGACCCAGTACTTC. Protein sequence: CSPGIEETQYF.

This clonotype was detected ten times or more. The gene calls are TRBV5-1 and TRBJ2-5; D perhaps matches TRBD2 (5 bases). Trimming removed 2 bases at V and 5 bases at J, with 10 bases between. Germline CDR1 is SGHRS and CDR2 is YFSETQ. The CDR3 extends over 13 amino acids. The CDR3 DNA reads as TGCGCCAGCAGCTTACTAGATTTTGAGACCCAGTACTTC. It is translated as CASSLLDFETQYF.

This clonotype has a handful of counts. CDR3 residues: CASSPGRGQNEQFF. Written as DNA, the CDR3 is TGTGCCAGCAGCCCCGGCAGGGGGCAGAATGAGCAGTTCTTC. The chain combines TRBV11-1 with TRBJ2-1; 8 nucleotides match TRBD1. With V trimmed by 5 bases and J by 7 bases, 7 bases remained unmatched. Germline values: CDR1 SGHAT, CDR2 FQDESV (reference sequence). The CDR3 runs 14 residues.